This T cell receptor (beta chain) was retrieved from a study of T cell changes during pregnancy in multiple sclerosis. The germline V gene has CDR1 KGHSH and CDR2 LQKENI. J gave up 2 bases and V 4 bases, and 9 bases lay outside the gene matches. The CDR3 is 17 residues long. This clone was recorded once. Measured with immunoSEQ multiplex PCR; TCRdb has only the in-frame clones, and not every one. The profile shows roughly 43,000 clones, around 93% of them singletons. The chain is built from TRBV18 and TRBJ2-7, with 12 bases lining up with TRBD2. This specimen was CD4+ T cells from peripheral blood mononuclear cells, taken in the third trimester of pregnancy. The clonotype comes from a female donor with multiple sclerosis, enrolled in a pregnancy study. Here the CDR3 reads CASSQTSGSPPTYEQYF. In DNA form, the CDR3 reads TGTGCCAGCTCACAGACTAGCGGGAGTCCTCCTACCTACGAGCAGTACTTC. Looking up the rest from reference TRBV18 and TRBJ2-7 gives the full variable domain: NAGVMQNPRHLVRRRGQEARLRCSPMKGHSHVYWYRQLPEEGLKFMVYLQKENIIDESGMPKERFSAEFPKEGPSILRIQQVVRGDSAAYFCASSQTSGSPPTYEQYFGPGTRLTVT.